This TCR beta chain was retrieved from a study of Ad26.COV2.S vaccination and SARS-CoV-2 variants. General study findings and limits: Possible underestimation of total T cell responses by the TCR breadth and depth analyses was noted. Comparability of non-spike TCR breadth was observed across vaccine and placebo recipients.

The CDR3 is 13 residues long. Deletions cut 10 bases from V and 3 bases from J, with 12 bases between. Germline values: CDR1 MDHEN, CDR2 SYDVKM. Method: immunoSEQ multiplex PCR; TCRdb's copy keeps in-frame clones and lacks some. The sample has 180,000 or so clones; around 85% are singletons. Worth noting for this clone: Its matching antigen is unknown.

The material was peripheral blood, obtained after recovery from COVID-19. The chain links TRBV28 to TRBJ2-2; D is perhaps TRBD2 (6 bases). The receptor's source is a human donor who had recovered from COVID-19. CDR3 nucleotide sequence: TGTGCCACCCGGGGGTGGGACACCGGGGAGCTGTTTTTT. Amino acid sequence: CATRGWDTGELFF.